The 8 T cell receptor beta chains below all came from one sample that was sequenced in a study of OX40 agonist ivuxolimab in advanced cancers. Produced via immunoSEQ multiplex PCR; TCRdb's table is partial and in-frame only. Of over 45,000 clones detected, about 93% appear once; the ten largest clones hold about 18%. The specimen was CD4+ or CD8+ T cells sorted from blood, collected in a trial of the OX40 agonist ivuxolimab. The receptors were sampled from an adult with an advanced solid tumor such as melanoma, head and neck, liver or kidney cancer.

The chain recombines TRBV12-5 with TRBJ1-1; the D is unclear. Trimming removed 3 bases from V and 0 bases from J, with 2 bases in between. CDR1 is LGHNT and CDR2 is FRNRAP in the germline V gene. The CDR3 is 12 residues long. CDR3 coding DNA: TGTGCTAGTGGTTTCCTGAACACTGAAGCTTTCTTT. This gives the protein CASGFLNTEAFF.

In its sample, this clone was seen once. V and J are TRBV11-2 and TRBJ2-3; 7 bases are shared with TRBD2. J was trimmed by 0 bases and V by 6 bases; bases with no gene match: 6. The germline CDR1 and CDR2 sequences are SGHAT and FQNNGV. CDR3 length equals 15 residues. The CDR3 loop is CASRERRGSTDTQYF. The DNA of the CDR3 is TGTGCCAGCAGAGAGAGGCGGGGGAGCACAGATACGCAGTATTTT.

The V gene is TRBV5-6, the J gene TRBJ2-5; perhaps TRBD2 as D (6 bases). CDR1 and CDR2 from the germline V gene are SGHDT and YYEEEE. The CDR3 has 16 amino acids. The ends were cut back, 4 bases at V and 4 bases at J, with 20 bases in the middle. The CDR3 nucleotides are TGTGCCAGCAGCAATTGGGGGGTTGGGCGGATAGAGACCCAGTACTTC. This gives the protein CASSNWGVGRIETQYF. Based on the CDR3 plus reference TRBV5-6 and TRBJ2-5, the full variable domain is DAGVTQSPTHLIKTRGQQVTLRCSPKSGHDTVSWYQQALGQGPQFIFQYYEEEERQRGNFPDRFSGHQFPNYSSELNVNALLLGDSALYLCASSNWGVGRIETQYFGPGTRLLVL.

A single count supports this clone. The rearrangement uses TRBV27 and TRBJ1-2; 8 nucleotides match TRBD1. Germline CDR1 MNHEY, CDR2 SMNVEV (reference sequence). The CDR3 is 13 residues long. V shed 2 bases and J 4 bases; nucleotides not matched to a gene: 0. The DNA for the CDR3 is TGTGCCAGCAGTTTAGACAGGGGCTATGGCTACACCTTC. Encoded protein: CASSLDRGYGYTF.

The rearrangement joins TRBV5-6 to TRBJ2-1, with 13 positions matching TRBD2. Germline CDR1 reads SGHDT; CDR2 reads YYEEEE. J lost 0 bases, V lost 4 bases, and 10 bases had no gene match. This CDR3 region has 19 residues. CDR3 sequence: CASSPPGLAGPSSYNEQFF. The CDR3 nucleotides read TGTGCCAGCAGCCCTCCGGGACTAGCGGGACCGAGCTCCTACAATGAGCAGTTCTTC.

The chain is built from TRBV6-4 and TRBJ1-1; D gene unclear. Germline CDR1 MRHNA, CDR2 SNTAGT. V was clipped by 5 bases and J by 1 base, with 8 bases between them. The CDR3 runs to 13 residues. The CDR3 coding sequence is TGTGCCAGCAGTTACGGGCCGAACACTGAAGCTTTCTTT. Residues: CASSYGPNTEAFF.

The CDR3 region is CASSPSAGGTGELFF. DNA of the CDR3: TGCGCCAGCAGCCCATCGGCAGGGGGCACCGGGGAGCTGTTTTTT. The J gene is TRBJ2-2, the V gene TRBV4-3, with 7 bases aligning to TRBD1. Germline V gene sequence: CDR1 LGHNA, CDR2 YSLEER. The CDR3 runs 15 residues. J was trimmed by 4 bases and V by 4 bases; bases with no gene match: 6.

The genes are TRBV5-1 and TRBJ2-3; the match to TRBD2 covers 7 bases. Germline lookup yields CDR1 SGHRS and CDR2 YFSETQ. V lost 0 bases, J lost 2 bases, and 6 bases stayed unmatched. The CDR3 is 16 amino acids. The CDR3 loop reads CASSLAGEGFTDTQYF. DNA for the CDR3: TGCGCCAGCAGCTTGGCCGGGGAGGGGTTCACAGATACGCAGTATTTT.